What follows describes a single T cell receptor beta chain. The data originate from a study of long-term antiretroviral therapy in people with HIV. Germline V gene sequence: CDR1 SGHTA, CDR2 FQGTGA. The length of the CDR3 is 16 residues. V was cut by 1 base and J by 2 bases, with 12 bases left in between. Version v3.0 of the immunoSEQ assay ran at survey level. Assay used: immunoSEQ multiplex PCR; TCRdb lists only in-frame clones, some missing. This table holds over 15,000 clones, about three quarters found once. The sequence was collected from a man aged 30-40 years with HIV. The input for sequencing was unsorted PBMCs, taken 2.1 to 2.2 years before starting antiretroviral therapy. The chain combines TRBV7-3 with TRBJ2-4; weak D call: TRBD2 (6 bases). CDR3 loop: CASSLIPGRTKNIQYF. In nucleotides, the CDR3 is TGTGCCAGCAGCTTAATCCCAGGGAGGACCAAAAACATTCAGTACTTC. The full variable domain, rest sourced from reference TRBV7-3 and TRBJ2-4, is GAGVSQTPSNKVTEKGKYVELRCDPISGHTALYWYRQSLGQGPEFLIYFQGTGAADDSGLPNDRFFAVRPEGSVSTLKIQRTERGDSAVYLCASSLIPGRTKNIQYFGAGTRLSVL.